This T cell receptor (beta chain) emerged from a study of blood T cell repertoires in COVID-19. Germline loops: CDR1 LNHDA, CDR2 SQIVND (reference sequence). After removal of 7 bases from V and 7 bases from J, the junction contained 5 bases not matched to a gene. CDR3 size: 13 residues. The authors' processing: Nucleated cell counts were estimated from reference gene primer amplification. Only in-frame clones appear in the TCRdb table, and some are missing; sequencing was by immunoSEQ multiplex PCR. The V and J calls and clone size are taken from that table; D and trimming were inferred from the DNA. The table lists some 190,000 clones, approximately 84% of them singletons. This clone was found many times.

The chain joins TRBV19 to TRBJ1-4; 8 bases match TRBD1. The clonotype was recovered from a woman under 40 who had recovered from COVID-19. The material sequenced was PBMCs or T cells enriched from blood (not recorded which). CDR3 in amino acids: CASMDRVSEKLFF. CDR3 bases: TGTGCCAGTATGGACAGGGTTTCTGAAAAACTGTTTTTT.